Each of the 27 T cell receptor beta chains below was sequenced from the same sample in a study of Graves' ophthalmopathy and Graves' hyperthyroidism. The sequenced template was RNA, covering the TCR beta CDR3 region. First-round RT-PCR with HTBI primers preceded a second-round multiplex PCR. TCRdb independently ran MiXCR on the multiplex PCR reads; one entry per CDR3 protein. The table includes 580,000 or so distinct CDR3 sequences, under 45% detected once. Source material: peripheral blood or thyroid tissue (not recorded which). Receptor source: an adult man with Graves' hyperthyroidism.

In its sample, this clonotype was seen many times. This chain links TRBV29-1 with TRBJ1-2, with TRBD1 matching 8 bases. The CDR3 is 12 amino acids. V lost 7 bases, J lost 4 bases, and 5 bases stayed unmatched. Germline loops: CDR1 SQVTM, CDR2 ANQGSEA. CDR3 loop: CSDGTGIYGYTF. CDR3 bases: TGCAGCGACGGGACAGGCATCTATGGCTACACCTTC.

In its sample, this clonotype was seen many times. CDR3 amino acids: CASSSQGYEQYF. For the CDR3, the DNA is TGTGCCAGCAGCTCCCAAGGCTACGAGCAGTACTTC. The gene calls are TRBV7-9 and TRBJ2-7; D is uncertain. CDR1 is SEHNR and CDR2 is FQNEAQ in the germline V gene (reference sequence). The CDR3 consists of 12 residues. Deletions cut 4 bases from V and 3 bases from J, with 7 bases between.

This clonotype turned up a few times. V gene TRBV7-2 combines with J gene TRBJ2-1; no clear D gene. Trimming took off 5 bases at V and 4 bases at J, with 9 bases between the two ends. Germline-derived CDR1 and CDR2 are SGHTA and FQGNSA. The CDR3 is made up of 13 amino acids. The CDR3 protein is CASSDDLYNEQFF. The CDR3 DNA reads as TGTGCCAGCAGCGACGACTTGTACAATGAGCAGTTCTTC.

Ten or more counts support this clonotype. The chain joins TRBV12-3 or TRBV12-4 to TRBJ1-2; D remains ambiguous. Trimming stripped 1 base from V and 1 base from J, with 7 bases between. The CDR3 is 14 amino acids. CDR3 in amino acids: CASSLGYSNYGYTF. CDR3 sequence (DNA): TGTGCCAGCAGTTTAGGTTACAGTAACTATGGCTACACCTTC.

The chain employs TRBV12-3 or TRBV12-4 and TRBJ1-1; unclear D gene. The V and J ends lost 4 bases and 4 bases respectively, with 10 bases between them. The CDR3 sequence is 13 residues long. CDR3 sequence (DNA): TGTGCCAGCAGTTCGCTAGGAACCACTGAAGCTTTCTTT. Translated, it gives CASSSLGTTEAFF.

The rearrangement joins TRBV29-1 to TRBJ1-4; 7 nucleotides line up with TRBD1. The CDR3 has 13 amino acids. After removal of 7 bases from V and 6 bases from J, the junction contained 8 bases not matched to a gene. In germline, CDR1 is SQVTM, CDR2 ANQGSEA. The CDR3, as DNA: TGCAGCGGAATTAGACAGGGATATGAAAAACTGTTTTTT. It yields the protein CSGIRQGYEKLFF.

The count of this clonotype is one. The chain joins TRBV2 to TRBJ1-1, with D uncertain. The CDR3 contains 11 residues. The germline V gene has CDR1 SNHLY and CDR2 FYNNEI. Deletions cut 6 bases from V and 8 bases from J, with 10 bases between. The CDR3 region has the DNA TGTGCCAGCAGCTCGGGCCGAGAAGCTTTCTTT. This translates into CASSSGREAFF.

This clonotype was observed a handful of times. This chain joins TRBV3-1 and TRBJ1-3; no clear D. CDR1 and CDR2 from the germline V gene are LGHDT and YNNKEL (reference sequence). Trimming took off 0 bases at V and 0 bases at J, with 6 bases between the two ends. The CDR3 totals 15 residues. The CDR3 nucleotides are TGTGCCAGCAGCCAAGATGGGATCTCTGGAAACACCATATATTTT. This encodes CASSQDGISGNTIYF.

This clonotype was detected many times. The gene calls are TRBV29-1 and TRBJ2-7; D not certain. The ends were cut back, 4 bases at V and 6 bases at J, with 16 bases in the middle. There are 13 residues in the CDR3. In germline, CDR1 is SQVTM, CDR2 ANQGSEA. CDR3 nucleotide sequence: TGCAGCGTTGCACCCTCCGAGGCTGGCGAGCAGTACTTC. Protein product: CSVAPSEAGEQYF.

Only a few counts were recorded for this clonotype. J is TRBJ2-7 and V is TRBV7-9, with a weak D call TRBD1 (6 bases). The CDR3 extends over 16 amino acids. Germline assignment: CDR1 SEHNR and CDR2 FQNEAQ (reference sequence). Trimming removed 4 bases at V and 3 bases at J, with 19 bases between. CDR3 amino acids: CASSSRKNRVSYEQYF. The DNA for the CDR3 is TGTGCCAGCAGCTCCCGAAAGAACAGGGTTAGCTACGAGCAGTACTTC.

The chain joins TRBV29-1 to TRBJ1-2; possibly TRBD1 for D (5 bases). Germline CDR1 reads SQVTM; CDR2 reads ANQGSEA. CDR3 length equals 13 residues. As DNA, the CDR3 is TGCAGTTTTAAAGAGTGGGACGGCTATGGCTACACCTTC. Protein: CSFKEWDGYGYTF.

The chain uses TRBV27 and TRBJ2-7; TRBD1 or TRBD2 may be the D gene (6 bases each). This CDR3 comprises 10 residues. The V and J ends lost 9 bases and 7 bases respectively, with 10 bases between them. The germline V gene encodes CDR1 MNHEY and CDR2 SMNVEV (reference sequence). CDR3 loop: CASRGEEQYF. CDR3 DNA sequence: TGTGCCAGTAGGGGGGAGGAGCAGTACTTC.

V usage is TRBV29-1 and J usage is TRBJ2-3; D is undetermined. The CDR3 sequence is 14 residues long. Germline assignment: CDR1 SQVTM and CDR2 ANQGSEA. The germline V and J ends were trimmed by 3 bases and 3 bases, with 13 bases remaining between them. CDR3 bases: TGCAGCGTTGAGGGGAAATTTAGGACAGATACGCAGTATTTT. Translating gives CSVEGKFRTDTQYF.

This clonotype was seen ten or more times. This sequence joins TRBV12-5 and TRBJ1-2; no clear D gene. In germline, CDR1 is LGHNT, CDR2 FRNRAP. Trimming removed 1 base from V and 8 bases from J, with 11 bases in between. The CDR3 length is 13 residues. The CDR3 region is CASGLAAAKGYTF. The CDR3 nucleotides are TGTGCTAGTGGTTTGGCCGCAGCCAAAGGCTACACCTTC. The variable domain in full, with the rest retrieved from reference TRBV12-5 and TRBJ1-2, is DARVTQTPRHKVTEMGQEVTMRCQPILGHNTVFWYRQTMMQGLELLAYFRNRAPLDDSGMPKDRFSAEMPDATLATLKIQPSEPRDSAVYFCASGLAAAKGYTFGSGTRLTVV.

This clonotype was recorded a few times. This chain joins TRBV18 and TRBJ2-5; D may be TRBD1 (5 bases). The ends were cut back, 6 bases at V and 4 bases at J, with 9 bases in the middle. CDR3 length equals 12 residues. Germline values: CDR1 KGHSH, CDR2 LQKENI. The CDR3 bases are TGTGCCAGCTCGAGACAGATAGAGACCCAGTACTTC. This gives the protein CASSRQIETQYF. The complete variable domain, with remaining parts taken from reference TRBV18 and TRBJ2-5, reads NAGVMQNPRHLVRRRGQEARLRCSPMKGHSHVYWYRQLPEEGLKFMVYLQKENIIDESGMPKERFSAEFPKEGPSILRIQQVVRGDSAAYFCASSRQIETQYFGPGTRLLVL.

The rearrangement links TRBV19 to TRBJ2-7; possibly TRBD2 for D (6 bases). Germline values: CDR1 LNHDA, CDR2 SQIVND (reference sequence). V was clipped by 1 base and J by 7 bases, with 23 bases between them. The CDR3 length is 17 residues. The DNA of the CDR3 is TGTGCCAGTAGTATAGTAGGACGGATACTAGCCTCGTATGAGCAGTACTTC. The encoded protein is CASSIVGRILASYEQYF.

The table lists this clonotype with a few counts. The V gene is TRBV20-1, the J gene TRBJ2-3; D not certain. Germline assignment: CDR1 DFQATT and CDR2 SNEGSKA (reference sequence). Trimming stripped 4 bases from V and 2 bases from J, with 16 bases between. The CDR3 sequence is 15 residues long. The CDR3 region has the DNA TGCAGTGCTAAGGATGGCACTGATGTCACAGATACGCAGTATTTT. Its translation is CSAKDGTDVTDTQYF.

This clonotype occurred many times. This chain connects TRBV5-8 to TRBJ2-5; 12 bases fit TRBD2. Germline V CDR1 and CDR2: SGHTS, YDEGEE. This CDR3 is 16 amino acids long. The ends lost 7 bases at V and 5 bases at J; junction bases unmatched: 12. The CDR3 DNA reads as TGTGCCAGCCGACCTAGCGGGAGGGCCACGTGGGAGACCCAGTACTTC. Translating gives CASRPSGRATWETQYF.

This clonotype was recorded many times. V gene TRBV24-1 combines with J gene TRBJ1-1; the D gene is possibly TRBD1 (5 bases). Germline V gene lookup returns CDR1 KGHDR and CDR2 SFDVKD. V was shortened by 3 bases and J by 1 base, with 11 bases between the two germline ends. The CDR3 covers 15 residues. This CDR3 is CATSDPSGGNTEAFF. In DNA form, the CDR3 reads TGTGCCACCAGTGATCCCTCGGGGGGGAACACTGAAGCTTTCTTT.

The chain joins TRBV7-2 to TRBJ2-2; D ambiguous. The CDR3 extends over 16 amino acids. Trimming took off 5 bases at V and 2 bases at J, with 15 bases between the two ends. CDR1 is SGHTA and CDR2 is FQGNSA in the germline V gene. CDR3 amino acids: CASSQQSGPNTGELFF. CDR3 DNA: TGTGCCAGCAGCCAACAATCCGGGCCAAACACCGGGGAGCTGTTTTTT.

This clonotype came up a few times. This rearrangement joins TRBV7-9 to TRBJ1-4; maybe TRBD1 (5 bases). CDR1 and CDR2 (germline): SEHNR, FQNEAQ (reference sequence). V gave up 4 bases and J gave up 8 bases, with 17 bases separating them. The CDR3 totals 15 residues. In DNA form, the CDR3 reads TGTGCCAGCAGCTCTTCAGGGAAATGGCGGGAAAAACTGTTTTTT. It codes for CASSSSGKWREKLFF.

This clonotype was seen more than once but under ten times. The chain uses TRBV6-1 and TRBJ2-2; no definite D call. The V end lost 6 bases, the J end lost 6 bases, and 8 bases lay between the germline ends. This CDR3 region has 12 residues. From germline, CDR1 is MNHNS and CDR2 SASEGT. The CDR3 nucleotides are TGTGCCAGCAGGACCTTTGCCGGGGAGCTGTTTTTT. This gives the protein CASRTFAGELFF.

The V call is TRBV20-1, the J call TRBJ2-7, with 8 bases identical to TRBD2. Losses at the gene ends were 0 bases for V and 3 bases for J; bases not matched to a gene: 7. The CDR3 sequence is 15 residues long. Germline-derived CDR1 and CDR2 are DFQATT and SNEGSKA (reference sequence). The CDR3 DNA sequence: TGCAGTGCTAGAGATACGACTAGCGTAGGCTACGAGCAGTACTTC. It is translated as CSARDTTSVGYEQYF.

About this clonotype itself: A much larger clonotype is one base distant, so this may be a read error. The chain couples TRBV12-3 or TRBV12-4 to TRBJ1-5, with TRBD1 as a possible D gene (5 bases). V shed 5 bases and J shed 5 bases, with 13 bases lying between them. The CDR3 is made up of 14 amino acids. This CDR3 is CASSRGQADQPQHF. CDR3 DNA: TGTGCCAGCAGTAGAGGACAAGCCGATCAGCCCCAGCATTTT.

V and J are TRBV9 and TRBJ2-7; 7 bases line up with TRBD2. With V trimmed by 0 bases and J by 4 bases, 10 bases remained unmatched. The CDR3 consists of 16 residues. Germline values: CDR1 SGDLS, CDR2 YYNGEE. The CDR3 region has the DNA TGTGCCAGCAGCGTAGCTGTCGCTAGCGGATCTTACGAGCAGTACTTC. It translates to CASSVAVASGSYEQYF.

On this clonotype: Germline is not matched at one junction end, which may reflect a read error. The chain combines TRBV29-1 with TRBJ2-5; D is unresolved. The CDR3 loop spans 11 amino acids. The germline V gene encodes CDR1 SQVTM and CDR2 ANQGSEA. DNA for the CDR3: TGCAGCGCTGAAGATCCGGAGACCCAGTACTTC. Its translation: CSAEDPETQYF. Using reference TRBV29-1 and TRBJ2-5 for the parts outside the CDR3, the full variable domain is SAVISQKPSRDICQRGTSLTIQCQVDSQVTMMFWYRQQPGQSLTLIATANQGSEATYESGFVIDKFPISRPNLTFSTLTVSNMSPEDSSIYLCSAEDPETQYFGPGTRLLVL.

V and J are TRBV24-1 and TRBJ1-2; 8 bases line up with TRBD1. CDR3 length equals 16 residues. The germline V gene has CDR1 KGHDR and CDR2 SFDVKD. Trimming cost V 2 bases and J 4 bases; bases outside gene matches: 8. The CDR3 sequence is CATSDSNPGQAYGYTF. The CDR3 bases are TGTGCCACCAGTGATTCGAACCCGGGACAGGCCTATGGCTACACCTTC.